This TCR beta chain was documented in a study of blood T cell repertoires in COVID-19. Method: immunoSEQ multiplex PCR; TCRdb's copy keeps in-frame clones and lacks some. Here the sample spans 70,000 to 90,000 clones, around 88% being singletons. CDR1 SGHTA and CDR2 FQGNSA come from the germline V gene. The V gene lost 2 bases and the J gene lost 0 bases, with 10 bases spanning the gap. CDR3 length: 16 residues. This receptor was obtained from a man aged 50-60 years with active COVID-19. The J gene is TRBJ2-2, the V gene TRBV7-2; D gene uncertain. Material for sequencing was peripheral blood. The DNA of the CDR3 is TGTGCCAGCAGCTTACTGAGGCCGCCGAACACCGGGGAGCTGTTTTTT. It is translated as CASSLLRPPNTGELFF.